This T cell receptor (beta chain) was observed in a study of blood T cell repertoires in COVID-19. Overall study context: The analysed material was cDNA or gDNA that came from T cells, B-cell-depleted T cells, or PBMCs.

The assay was immunoSEQ multiplex PCR, and TCRdb's table has in-frame clones only and misses some. The sample carries 300,000 to 400,000 clones, around nine tenths recorded once. Cohort assignment relied on participant-reported clinical history. Germline V gene data show CDR1 as KGHDR and CDR2 as SFDVKD. This CDR3 contains 17 residues. Germline trimming cut 3 bases from V and 4 bases from J; bases unmatched to any gene: 5. The sample comprised PBMCs or T cells enriched from blood (not recorded which). This clonotype originated in a man in his fifties or sixties who had recovered from COVID-19. The chain is built from TRBV24-1 and TRBJ2-3; 14 bases are a match to TRBD2. The CDR3 bases are TGTGCCACCAGTGATCCCGGGACTAGCGGGAGATCAGATACGCAGTATTTT. This sequence encodes CATSDPGTSGRSDTQYF.